This T cell receptor (beta chain) emerged from a study of preoperative IRX-2 immunotherapy in early breast cancer. Profiled with immunoSEQ multiplex PCR; TCRdb holds only in-frame clones, not every one. The repertoire consists of about 98,000 clones, with 70% to 90% occurring once and the leading ten covering around 2.1%. The treatment was: preoperative locoregional IRX-2 cytokine immunotherapy. Samples came from a phase Ib trial of preoperative locoregional IRX-2 cytokine immunotherapy. Per the germline V gene, CDR1 is MNHGY and CDR2 is SAAAGT. V was pared by 6 bases and J by 2 bases, with 4 bases of the junction left unmatched. This CDR3 is 13 amino acids long. Comments on this clone: Some base could not be read or is ambiguous, and its residue is marked X.

The chain joins TRBV6-8 to TRBJ2-7; 7 bases agree with TRBD1. Specimen: tumor tissue, collected after IRX-2 immunotherapy. The TCR was taken from a human donor with breast cancer. CDR3 nucleotides: TGTGCCAGCAGAAGGACAGGCWCCTACGAGCAGTACTTC. It yields the protein CASRRTGXYEQYF.